A selection of T cell receptor beta chains follows, all from one sample in a study of blood T cell repertoires in COVID-19. The protocol was immunoSEQ multiplex PCR, while the TCRdb copy is restricted to in-frame clones and leaves out a portion. Counted here are approximately 100,000 clones, roughly 82% occurring once; the ten biggest clones make up approximately 10%. The sequenced material came from peripheral blood. The receptor source for this set is a man in his 70s with active or convalescent COVID-19. The CDR3 runs from the conserved cysteine through the conserved F or W. Fields, in order: V gene, J gene, D gene, clone size, CDR3 DNA, CDR3 protein. The D gene is left open where the match is weak. A row's size may be missing; if present it is once, few, many or a size class.

V: TRBV11-2
J: TRBJ1-2
D: TRBD1
size: .
DNA: TGTGCCAGCAGCCCTACTACAGGGGACTATGGCTACACCTTC
CDR3: CASSPTTGDYGYTF

V: TRBV6-4
J: TRBJ1-1
D: .
size: .
DNA: TGTGCCAGCAGGCAGGGTATAGAGGTGAACACTGAAGCTTTCTTT
CDR3: CASRQGIEVNTEAFF

V: TRBV12-3/TRBV12-4
J: TRBJ1-2
D: .
size: .
DNA: TGTGCCAGCAGTTTAACAGGGAGCTATGGCTACACCTTC
CDR3: CASSLTGSYGYTF

V: TRBV14
J: TRBJ2-2
D: TRBD2
size: .
DNA: TGTGCCAGCAGCCAAGAGACGGTGACTAGCGGGGTTGCCGGGGAGCTGTTTTTT
CDR3: CASSQETVTSGVAGELFF

V: TRBV4-2
J: TRBJ2-6
D: .
size: .
DNA: TGTGCCAGCAGCCCTGGGCCTGGGGCCAACGTCCTGACTTTC
CDR3: CASSPGPGANVLTF

V: TRBV7-9
J: TRBJ1-1
D: .
size: .
DNA: TGTGCCAGCAGCTTAGACTGGGCGGGGGGCGGCACTGAAGCTTTCTTT
CDR3: CASSLDWAGGGTEAFF

V: TRBV5-1
J: TRBJ1-6
D: TRBD1
size: .
DNA: TGCGCCAGCAGCTCGGGACAGGGTAGGAATTCACCCCTCCACTTT
CDR3: CASSSGQGRNSPLHF

V: TRBV18
J: TRBJ2-2
D: TRBD1
size: .
DNA: TGTGCCAGCTCACCGCCCGGGACAGATAACACCGGGGAGCTGTTTTTT
CDR3: CASSPPGTDNTGELFF

V: TRBV7-2
J: TRBJ2-2
D: TRBD1
size: .
DNA: TGTGCCAGCAGGTTGACTGGGACAGACACCGGGGAGCTGTTTTTT
CDR3: CASRLTGTDTGELFF

V: TRBV7-2
J: TRBJ2-4
D: .
size: .
DNA: TGTGCCAGCAGCCACAGGGTAGCGGGCAAAAACATTCAGTACTTC
CDR3: CASSHRVAGKNIQYF

V: TRBV27
J: TRBJ1-1
D: .
size: .
DNA: TGTGCCAGCAGTTTAGGGCAGAACACTGAAGCTTTCTTT
CDR3: CASSLGQNTEAFF

V: TRBV3-1/TRBV3-2
J: TRBJ2-2
D: TRBD1
size: few
DNA: TGTGCCAGCAGCAGACAGGGCTTCGGGGAGCTGTTTTTT
CDR3: CASSRQGFGELFF

V: TRBV5-1
J: TRBJ1-4
D: .
size: .
DNA: TGCGCCAGCAGCCGGACTACAACTAATGAAAAACTGTTTTTT
CDR3: CASSRTTTNEKLFF

V: TRBV11-3
J: TRBJ1-1
D: TRBD1
size: .
DNA: TGTGCCAGCAGCTTAGGGACAGGGAAAGAAGAAGCTTTCTTT
CDR3: CASSLGTGKEEAFF

V: TRBV19
J: TRBJ1-6
D: TRBD1
size: .
DNA: TGTGCCACCCAGACAGGGAATCCCGAATCACCCCTCCACTTT
CDR3: CATQTGNPESPLHF

V: TRBV5-5
J: TRBJ1-2
D: .
size: .
DNA: TGTGCCAGCAGCTTGGGCCAGGGCATGGATGGCTACACCTTC
CDR3: CASSLGQGMDGYTF

V: TRBV20-1
J: TRBJ2-7
D: .
size: once
DNA: TGCAGTGCTGCTAGTGCGACCGAGCAGTACTTC
CDR3: CSAASATEQYF

V: TRBV3-1/TRBV3-2
J: TRBJ1-1
D: .
size: .
DNA: TGTGCCAGCAGCCAACGGACAGAGAACACTGAAGCTTTCTTT
CDR3: CASSQRTENTEAFF

V: TRBV15
J: TRBJ1-4
D: TRBD1
size: .
DNA: TGTGCCACCAGCAACCAGGGGGCGGGTGAAAAACTGTTTTTT
CDR3: CATSNQGAGEKLFF

V: TRBV6-1
J: TRBJ1-5
D: .
size: .
DNA: TGTGCCAGCAGTGAACTTACGGGGGATCAGCCCCAGCATTTT
CDR3: CASSELTGDQPQHF

V: TRBV5-1
J: TRBJ2-3
D: TRBD2
size: .
DNA: TGCGCCAGCAGCTGGGGGCGGGGGGGAGCAGATACGCAGTATTTT
CDR3: CASSWGRGGADTQYF

V: TRBV3-1/TRBV3-2
J: TRBJ2-3
D: .
size: .
DNA: TGTGCCAGCAGCCCGACAGCAGCTAGCACAGATACGCAGTATTTT
CDR3: CASSPTAASTDTQYF

V: TRBV29-1
J: TRBJ2-3
D: .
size: .
DNA: TGCAGCGTTGCGGGAGATCGGAATACGCAGTATTTT
CDR3: CSVAGDRNTQYF

V: TRBV19
J: TRBJ2-7
D: .
size: once
DNA: TGTGCCAGTAGTATACCTTCCGGAGCCACCTACGAGCAGTACTTC
CDR3: CASSIPSGATYEQYF

V: TRBV6-5
J: TRBJ1-2
D: .
size: .
DNA: TGTGCCAGCCTTTTTAACCAGGGCTACGGATTCGGCACCTTC
CDR3: CASLFNQGYGFGTF

V: TRBV19
J: TRBJ2-1
D: TRBD2
size: .
DNA: TGTGCCAGCAGGACTAGCGGGGGCAATGAGCAGTTCTTC
CDR3: CASRTSGGNEQFF

V: TRBV18
J: TRBJ2-5
D: TRBD1
size: once
DNA: TGTGCCAGCTCACATCGGGACAGTGGGAGTGTTGGGACCCAGTACTTC
CDR3: CASSHRDSGSVGTQYF

V: TRBV15
J: TRBJ2-1
D: TRBD1
size: few
DNA: TGTGCCACCAGCAGTCCCCGGGACAGGGGGCTCAATGAGCAGTTCTTC
CDR3: CATSSPRDRGLNEQFF

V: TRBV2
J: TRBJ2-7
D: .
size: .
DNA: TGTGCCAGCAATCAGGGGCCCTACGAGCAGTACTTC
CDR3: CASNQGPYEQYF

V: TRBV30
J: TRBJ1-2
D: .
size: .
DNA: TGTGCCTGGAGAACAAAGGGGACATTCGGGGGCTACACCTTC
CDR3: CAWRTKGTFGGYTF

V: TRBV23-1
J: TRBJ2-6
D: TRBD1
size: .
DNA: TGCGCCAGCAGTCAAAATTTGACAGGGACTGGGGCCAACGTCCTGACTTTC
CDR3: CASSQNLTGTGANVLTF

V: TRBV7-9
J: TRBJ2-3
D: TRBD2
size: .
DNA: TGTGCCAGCAGCTCACCGGGACTAGCAAGTACGCAGTATTTT
CDR3: CASSSPGLASTQYF

V: TRBV18
J: TRBJ1-4
D: .
size: .
DNA: TGTGCCAGCTCACAATCTGGCTCTAGGCAACTGTTTTTT
CDR3: CASSQSGSRQLFF

V: TRBV7-6
J: TRBJ2-7
D: TRBD1
size: .
DNA: TGTGCCAGCAGCTTGGCAGGGGGCTCCTACGAGCAGTACTTC
CDR3: CASSLAGGSYEQYF

V: TRBV9
J: TRBJ2-2
D: TRBD2
size: .
DNA: TGTGCCAGCAGCGTAACCGTATCGGGGCGGGGGGCTGCGAACACCGGGGAGCTGTTTTTT
CDR3: CASSVTVSGRGAANTGELFF

V: TRBV7-9
J: TRBJ2-1
D: .
size: .
DNA: TGTGCCAGCAGCCTTCGTTATCTGCAGTTCTTC
CDR3: CASSLRYLQFF

V: TRBV10-3
J: TRBJ2-1
D: TRBD2
size: .
DNA: TGTGCCATCAGCTTTAGCGGGGGAAAATACAATGAGCAGTTCTTC
CDR3: CAISFSGGKYNEQFF